The 27 T cell receptor beta chains reported below all come from one sample, sequenced in a study of shared clonotypes between healthy human individuals. Libraries were prepared by immunoSEQ multiplex PCR; TCRdb keeps only in-frame clonotypes and omits some of them. The sample gives about 1.1 million clones, 77% of which show up once; 0.89% is in the top ten. Sequences were obtained from memory CD4+ T cells from PBMCs. Subset in this sample: CD45RA-negative fraction. The source is a man between 18 and 35 years old in good health. Some clones in this sample may be carry-over from other donors' samples.

Comment on this clone: A much larger clone differs by one base, so this may be a read error. Other nucleotide sequences from this sample produce the same CDR3. The chain combines TRBV11-2 with TRBJ1-2, with D possibly matching TRBD1 (6 bases). With 5 bases removed from V and 2 bases from J, the gap between germline ends came to 9 bases. The germline V gene encodes CDR1 SGHAT and CDR2 FQNNGV. The CDR3 has 13 residues. CDR3 sequence reads: CASSPTGNYGYTF. The CDR3 DNA is TGTGCCAGCAGCCCGACAGGAAACTATGGCTACACCTTC.

This chain joins TRBV9 and TRBJ1-4, with D uncertain. Germline CDR1 is SGDLS and CDR2 is YYNGEE. Between the trimmed V and J ends, which lost 0 bases and 5 bases, there was a span of 11 bases. The CDR3 is made up of 15 amino acids. The CDR3 sequence: CASSVGNRLNEKLFF. DNA for the CDR3: TGTGCCAGCAGCGTAGGTAACAGACTCAATGAAAAACTGTTTTTT. The variable domain in full, completed from reference TRBV9 and TRBJ1-4, reads DSGVTQTPKHLITATGQRVTLRCSPRSGDLSVYWYQQSLDQGLQFLIQYYNGEERAKGNILERFSAQQFPDLHSELNLSSLELGDSALYFCASSVGNRLNEKLFFGSGTQLSVL.

This chain uses TRBV5-4 with TRBJ2-3; TRBD1 might be the D (6 bases). The V end was cut by 5 bases, the J end by 2 bases, with 15 bases between. The CDR3 is made up of 15 amino acids. In germline, CDR1 is SGHNT, CDR2 YYREEE (reference sequence). CDR3 residues: CASRTSAGATDTQYF. The CDR3 nucleotides are TGTGCCAGCAGAACTTCGGCAGGGGCCACAGATACGCAGTATTTT. The full variable domain, completed using reference TRBV5-4 and TRBJ2-3, is ETGVTQSPTHLIKTRGQQVTLRCSSQSGHNTVSWYQQALGQGPQFIFQYYREEENGRGNFPPRFSGLQFPNYSSELNVNALELDDSALYLCASRTSAGATDTQYFGPGTRLTVL.

This clone was recorded many times. Other DNA sequences in the same sample also yield this CDR3. The rearrangement uses TRBV6-1 and TRBJ2-7; D possibly corresponds to TRBD2 (6 bases). CDR1 and CDR2 (germline): MNHNS, SASEGT. The CDR3 loop spans 15 amino acids. Trimming pared 4 bases from V and 1 base from J, leaving 14 bases between. As DNA, the CDR3 is TGTGCCAGCAGTGTGTCCGGGAGCGAGTCCTACGAGCAGTACTTC. It translates to CASSVSGSESYEQYF.

This clone was seen a few times. The chain is built from TRBV2 and TRBJ2-1; D is tentatively TRBD1 or TRBD2 (6 bases each). The V end lost 3 bases, the J end lost 9 bases, and 15 bases lay between the germline ends. The CDR3 spans 14 residues. The germline V gene has CDR1 SNHLY and CDR2 FYNNEI. The CDR3 spells CASSERGVPTEQFF. The CDR3 nucleotides read TGTGCCAGCAGTGAGAGGGGGGTACCCACTGAGCAGTTCTTC. Complete variable domain (other parts from reference TRBV2 and TRBJ2-1): EPEVTQTPSHQVTQMGQEVILRCVPISNHLYFYWYRQILGQKVEFLVSFYNNEISEKSEIFDDQFSVERPDGSNFTLKIRSTKLEDSAMYFCASSERGVPTEQFFGPGTRLTVL.

The V and J genes are TRBV10-3 and TRBJ2-7; D not resolved. Germline lookup yields CDR1 ENHRY and CDR2 SYGVKD. V was clipped by 2 bases and J by 0 bases, with 5 bases between them. The CDR3 is made up of 13 amino acids. The CDR3 region has the DNA TGTGCCATCAGTGAGCGCCCCTCCTACGAGCAGTACTTC. Protein product: CAISERPSYEQYF.

This rearrangement joins TRBV27 to TRBJ1-1; D gene uncertain. Germline lookup yields CDR1 MNHEY and CDR2 SMNVEV (reference sequence). This CDR3 is built from 17 residues. V was trimmed by 6 bases and J by 3 bases, leaving 23 bases between them. Here the CDR3 DNA reads TGTGCCAGCAGACTTGGTAAGGGAAGACTATTAGACACTGAAGCTTTCTTT. Its translation: CASRLGKGRLLDTEAFF.

This sequence joins TRBV12-2 and TRBJ1-5; the DNA was not used to check the table's D call, TRBD1. TRBV12-2 is designated a pseudogene. The CDR3 covers 16 residues. CDR3 region: CASRLGVDRAGQPQHF. CDR3 DNA sequence: TGTGCAAGTCGCTTAGGGGTGGACAGGGCAGGTCAGCCCCAGCATTTT.

The rearrangement joins TRBV27 to TRBJ2-5, with D possibly TRBD1 on 5 matching bases. The CDR3 covers 14 residues. The V gene's germline CDR1 is MNHEY and CDR2 SMNVEV (reference sequence). V lost 4 bases to trimming and J lost 1 base, with 10 bases between them. CDR3 sequence (DNA): TGTGCCAGCAGTTCCCGACAGACCCAAGAGACCCAGTACTTC. This gives the protein CASSSRQTQETQYF.

This sequence joins TRBV6-1 and TRBJ2-2; D is unresolved. V lost 5 bases and J 1 base, leaving 11 bases between the germline ends. Germline V gives CDR1 MNHNS, CDR2 SASEGT. This CDR3 is 15 amino acids long. CDR3 in amino acids: CASSLERVNTGELFF. The CDR3 coding sequence is TGTGCCAGCAGTCTTGAGCGCGTGAACACCGGGGAGCTGTTTTTT.

The chain carries TRBV5-5 and TRBJ1-4; D uncertain. This CDR3 region has 13 residues. V shed 3 bases and J shed 8 bases, with 11 bases lying between them. CDR1 is SGHKS, CDR2 YYEKEE, per germline (reference sequence). CDR3 DNA: TGTGCCAGCAGCTCATACACGCAAGAAAAACTGTTTTTT. Its translation is CASSSYTQEKLFF.

The V call is TRBV4-1, the J call TRBJ1-1; D is possibly TRBD1 (5 bases). V lost 3 bases and J 1 base, leaving 18 bases between the germline ends. Germline lookup yields CDR1 MGHRA and CDR2 YSYEKL. The CDR3 sequence is 17 residues long. CDR3 residues: CASSQRVRQGGNTEAFF. The CDR3 DNA is TGCGCCAGCAGCCAGAGGGTTCGGCAGGGAGGGAACACTGAAGCTTTCTTT.

This clone has a handful of counts. The chain combines TRBV30 with TRBJ2-4, with D perhaps TRBD1 (5 bases). This CDR3 is built from 13 residues. CDR1 and CDR2 from the germline V gene are GTSNPN and SVGIG (reference sequence). V lost 0 bases and J 5 bases, leaving 8 bases between the germline ends. CDR3 nucleotides: TGTGCCTGGAGTGTACCCAGGGAAAACATTCAGTACTTC. It specifies CAWSVPRENIQYF.

The chain joins TRBV6-1 to TRBJ1-2; the D is unclear. Germline CDR1 is MNHNS and CDR2 is SASEGT. This CDR3 has 13 residues. V gave up 7 bases and J gave up 2 bases, with 11 bases separating them. The CDR3 is CASIPATNYGYTF. For the CDR3, the DNA is TGTGCCAGCATCCCAGCGACCAACTATGGCTACACCTTC.

The V and J genes are TRBV10-3 and TRBJ2-7; 13 bases line up with TRBD2. The junction had 2 bases not matched to a gene; V was cut back by 7 bases and J by 2 bases. The V gene's germline CDR1 is ENHRY and CDR2 SYGVKD. CDR3 length equals 14 residues. The CDR3 region is CAITGTSGTYEQYF. As DNA, the CDR3 is TGTGCCATCACCGGGACTAGCGGGACCTACGAGCAGTACTTC.

This clone came up once. This CDR3 is also generated by other DNA sequences in the sample. The chain joins TRBV7-2 to TRBJ1-3; no clear D. Germline CDR1 is SGHTA and CDR2 is FQGNSA. The CDR3 has 15 residues. V lost 1 base to trimming and J lost 4 bases, with 11 bases between them. The CDR3 protein is CASSLVGMGGNTIYF. The CDR3 nucleotides read TGTGCCAGCAGCTTAGTGGGAATGGGAGGAAACACCATATATTTT.

The chain employs TRBV2 and TRBJ2-1; 7 nucleotides agree with TRBD2. Germline CDR1 is SNHLY and CDR2 is FYNNEI. The CDR3 has 12 residues. The junction had 11 bases not matched to a gene; V was cut back by 6 bases and J by 15 bases. The CDR3 spells CASRIIAGAVFF. CDR3 DNA: TGTGCCAGCAGGATTATAGCGGGCGCCGTGTTCTTC.

The chain carries TRBV6-5 and TRBJ1-5; D ambiguous. V was shortened by 4 bases and J by 15 bases, with 13 bases between the two germline ends. The CDR3 totals 11 residues. In germline, CDR1 is MNHEY, CDR2 SVGAGI. CDR3 sequence reads: CASSSGIYTHF. CDR3 bases: TGTGCCAGCAGTTCGGGCATTTATACGCATTTT.

CDR3 nucleotides: TGTGCCAGCAGTCCCCGGGGAGCTACTAGCACAGATACGCAGTATTTT. It yields the protein CASSPRGATSTDTQYF. The rearrangement uses TRBV27 and TRBJ2-3, with D perhaps matching TRBD2 (5 bases). Deletions cut 5 bases from V and 0 bases from J, with 15 bases between. Germline V gene lookup returns CDR1 MNHEY and CDR2 SMNVEV (reference sequence). The CDR3 consists of 16 residues.

The table lists this clone with a few counts. The chain is built from TRBV9 and TRBJ2-7; a weak D match, TRBD1 (6 bases). This CDR3 is 13 amino acids long. Trimming removed 4 bases from V and 6 bases from J, with 14 bases in between. Germline assignment: CDR1 SGDLS and CDR2 YYNGEE. The CDR3 loop reads CASSTQGPGEQYF. DNA of the CDR3: TGTGCCAGCAGCACCCAGGGGCCTGGCGAGCAGTACTTC.

The chain is built from TRBV27 and TRBJ2-7, with 8 bases identical to TRBD1. V lost 4 bases to trimming and J lost 6 bases; unmatched junction nucleotides: 14. The CDR3 is 16 amino acids. Germline V lookup: CDR1 MNHEY, CDR2 SMNVEV (reference sequence). The CDR3 region has the DNA TGTGCCAGCAGTTCTCTGAGGACAGGGTGGCTATCCGAGCAGTACTTC. Translating gives CASSSLRTGWLSEQYF.

The rearrangement links TRBV11-2 to TRBJ2-3, with a weak D call TRBD2 (5 bases). The V end was cut by 2 bases, the J end by 0 bases, with 6 bases between. The CDR3 has 14 residues. Germline CDR1 is SGHAT and CDR2 is FQNNGV. The CDR3 coding sequence is TGTGCCAGCAGCTTAACGGGAAGCACAGATACGCAGTATTTT. Its translation is CASSLTGSTDTQYF.

This clone was counted a single time. The chain combines TRBV7-2 with TRBJ2-7, with D tentatively TRBD1 (5 bases). The CDR3 is 15 residues long. Trimming removed 1 base from V and 1 base from J, with 11 bases in between. Germline CDR1 and CDR2: SGHTA and FQGNSA. The CDR3 bases are TGTGCCAGCAGCTTAGGGGCAGGGTTATCCTACGAGCAGTACTTC. The encoded protein is CASSLGAGLSYEQYF.

Only one count was recorded for this clone. The chain recombines TRBV18 with TRBJ1-4; possible D gene TRBD1, 6 bases. Germline V CDR1 and CDR2: KGHSH, LQKENI. Trimming removed 3 bases at V and 5 bases at J, with 22 bases between. The CDR3 runs to 18 residues. The chain's CDR3 is CASSPSGQGIRGNEKLFF. DNA for the CDR3: TGTGCCAGCTCACCTTCCGGGCAGGGGATTCGAGGAAATGAAAAACTGTTTTTT.

V and J are TRBV19 and TRBJ2-5; 11 bases are shared with TRBD1. Germline CDR1 reads LNHDA; CDR2 reads SQIVND (reference sequence). The V gene end was trimmed by 3 bases and the J gene end by 4 bases; junction bases not matched to a gene: 7. The CDR3 has 16 residues. The CDR3 DNA reads TGTGCCAGTAGTATGTCAAGTGGGACAGGGGGAGAGACCCAGTACTTC. Its protein is CASSMSSGTGGETQYF.

This clone was detected only a few times. The rearrangement joins TRBV11-3 to TRBJ2-2, with D possibly called TRBD1 or TRBD2 (6 bases each). The V gene lost 5 bases and the J gene lost 7 bases, with 14 bases spanning the gap. CDR1 SGHNT and CDR2 YENEEA come from the germline V gene. The CDR3 is made up of 14 amino acids. The CDR3 loop is CASSEQGAGGELFF. CDR3 in DNA: TGTGCCAGCAGCGAACAGGGAGCGGGCGGGGAGCTGTTTTTT.

The chain has TRBV18 and TRBJ2-6; 7 nucleotides match TRBD1. Looked up from germline, CDR1 is KGHSH and CDR2 is LQKENI. V was clipped by 3 bases and J by 0 bases; unmatched bases: 5. This CDR3 has 17 amino acids. The CDR3 spells CASSPGTAFSGANVLTF. DNA for the CDR3: TGTGCCAGCTCACCCGGGACAGCTTTCTCTGGGGCCAACGTCCTGACTTTC.